This T cell receptor (beta chain) appears in the sequencing data of a study of early T cells in non-severe SARS-CoV-2 infection. Study-level background: Chains were unpaired, as sequencing was done on bulk RNA from unsorted whole blood. Study observations and caveats: Lookups in VDJdb leaned toward anti-spike CD8 responses and missed private and CD4 specificities.

Germline V gene data show CDR1 as DFQATT and CDR2 as SNEGSKA (reference sequence). The V end lost 0 bases, the J end lost 7 bases, and 10 bases lay between the germline ends. CDR3 length: 13 residues. Individual cDNA molecules carried attached unique molecular identifiers. TCRdb itself ran the 5' RACE reads through MiXCR, one entry per CDR3 protein. This table has about 92,000 distinct CDR3 sequences, 15% to 20% appearing once. This clonotype came up a few times. The antigen remains unidentified. The sequence was collected from an adult who was a healthcare worker with PCR-confirmed SARS-CoV-2 infection or an uninfected control (not recorded which). The specimen sequenced was whole blood. The rearrangement joins TRBV20-1 to TRBJ2-1; no reliable D call. CDR3 in amino acids: CSARDLRENEQFF. The CDR3 DNA follows: TGCAGTGCTAGAGATTTAAGAGAGAATGAGCAGTTCTTC.